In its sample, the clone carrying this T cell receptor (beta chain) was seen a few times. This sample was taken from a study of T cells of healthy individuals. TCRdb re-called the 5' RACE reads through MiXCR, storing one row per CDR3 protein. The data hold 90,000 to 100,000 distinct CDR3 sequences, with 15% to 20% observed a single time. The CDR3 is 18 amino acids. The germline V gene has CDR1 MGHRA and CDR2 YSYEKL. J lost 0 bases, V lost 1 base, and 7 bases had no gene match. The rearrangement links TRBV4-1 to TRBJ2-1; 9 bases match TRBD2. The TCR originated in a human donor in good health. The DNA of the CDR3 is TGCGCCAGCAGCCAAGGGATCCTAGCGGGGAGCTCCTACAATGAGCAGTTCTTC. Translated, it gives CASSQGILAGSSYNEQFF.